The T cell receptor beta chain under discussion was sequenced for a study of T cells after yellow fever vaccination. Study-level findings and limits: The appearance of a small share of clonotypes in both CD4 and CD8 compartments was observed.

At least ten counts were recorded for this clonotype. Its target is not known. Trimming removed 3 bases from V and 2 bases from J, with 8 bases in between. The CDR3 loop spans 13 amino acids. TCRdb re-called the 5' RACE reads through MiXCR, storing one row per CDR3 protein. This sample has 400,000 or so distinct CDR3 sequences, with approximately 5.7% found just once. The V gene is TRBV23-1, the J gene TRBJ2-7, with D perhaps matching TRBD2 (5 bases). TRBV23-1 is classed as an ORF, of uncertain function. This TCR derives from a man aged 25-45 years who received the YFV17D yellow fever vaccine. The sequenced sample was PBMCs, obtained 5 days after the yellow fever booster vaccination. In DNA form, the CDR3 reads TGCGCCAGCAGTCATTCCGGGACCTACGAGCAGTACTTC. Translation: CASSHSGTYEQYF.